Sequencing of this T cell receptor beta chain was carried out in a study of CD8 T cells in ankylosing spondylitis. This clonotype was observed a few times. Its antigen remains unknown. Notes on the study in general: A motif of 7 to 9 highly homologous TCR beta variants was seen as apparently characteristic of ankylosing spondylitis blood.

In TCRdb, the 5' RACE reads were re-called with MiXCR into one record per CDR3 protein. The table includes about 700,000 distinct CDR3 sequences, around 17% detected once. Losses at the gene ends were 4 bases for V and 7 bases for J; bases not matched to a gene: 11. CDR1 and CDR2 from the germline V gene are SEHNR and FQNEAQ (reference sequence). The CDR3 totals 15 residues. The chain uses TRBV7-9 and TRBJ1-2; TRBD1 aligns across 8 bases. Sequenced material: blood, either unsorted or a sorted T cell fraction (not recorded which). This TCR was sampled from a male donor with ankylosing spondylitis. The DNA for the CDR3 is TGTGCCAGCAGCTCCGACAGGGGAACAGTCCGTGGCTACACCTTC. Protein: CASSSDRGTVRGYTF.